This entry lists 22 T cell receptor beta chains sequenced from one sample in a study of T cell changes during pregnancy in multiple sclerosis. Generated by immunoSEQ multiplex PCR, the TCRdb table keeps only in-frame clones and is missing some. The profile covers roughly 100,000 clones, with over 75% appearing a single time and around 0.78% taken by the ten largest. The sequencing here drew on peripheral blood, taken in the second trimester of pregnancy. These receptor sequences come from a female donor in good health, enrolled as a control in a pregnancy study.

The chain combines TRBV6-1 with TRBJ2-3, with TRBD2 matching 11 bases. This CDR3 region has 16 residues. V gave up 1 base and J gave up 3 bases; unmatched junction bases: 3. CDR1 is MNHNS and CDR2 is SASEGT in the germline V gene. CDR3 in DNA: TGTGCCAGCAGTGAAGAGCTAGCGGGAGGTACAGATACGCAGTATTTT. Residues: CASSEELAGGTDTQYF.

The chain combines TRBV5-1 with TRBJ2-5; D is unclear. V was clipped by 4 bases and J by 5 bases, with 15 bases between them. The germline V gene has CDR1 SGHRS and CDR2 YFSETQ. The length of the CDR3 is 14 residues. CDR3 bases: TGCGCCAGCAGCATGTCCCCCGCACAGGAGACCCAGTACTTC. Translating gives CASSMSPAQETQYF.

The table lists this clone with a count of one. The rearrangement uses TRBV14 and TRBJ1-2, with TRBD1 identical over 10 bases. The germline V gene encodes CDR1 SGHDN and CDR2 FVKESK. CDR3 length equals 15 residues. The V gene end was trimmed by 4 bases and the J gene end by 8 bases; junction bases not matched to a gene: 10. CDR3 protein: CASSPHSTGGSGYTF. The CDR3 DNA follows: TGTGCCAGCAGCCCGCACTCGACAGGGGGCAGCGGCTACACCTTC.

The chain couples TRBV15 to TRBJ2-2; 8 nucleotides align to TRBD1. After removal of 2 bases from V and 0 bases from J, the junction contained 5 bases not matched to a gene. Germline V CDR1 and CDR2: LNHNV, YYDKDF (reference sequence). The CDR3 covers 17 residues. This CDR3 reads CATSRRTGRTNTGELFF. CDR3 DNA sequence: TGTGCCACCAGCAGACGGACAGGGAGAACGAACACCGGGGAGCTGTTTTTT.

The chain links TRBV18 to TRBJ2-2; D is possibly TRBD1 (6 bases). The CDR3 extends over 15 amino acids. Germline CDR1 and CDR2: KGHSH and LQKENI. Trimming stripped 0 bases from V and 2 bases from J, with 7 bases between. The CDR3 loop is CASSPPGQNTGELFF. The CDR3 DNA is TGTGCCAGCTCACCACCGGGACAAAACACCGGGGAGCTGTTTTTT.

The count of this clone is one. The V and J genes are TRBV6-5 and TRBJ2-5; D perhaps matches TRBD2 (6 bases). Germline assignment: CDR1 MNHEY and CDR2 SVGAGI. Trimming took 0 bases from V and 5 from J, leaving 13 bases between them. The CDR3 is 15 residues long. CDR3 DNA sequence: TGTGCCAGCAGTTACTCTCCGGGCCGGGGGGAGACCCAGTACTTC. This sequence encodes CASSYSPGRGETQYF.

This rearrangement joins TRBV19 to TRBJ2-3; 9 bases align to TRBD2. CDR3 size: 16 residues. V trimming: 7 bases; J trimming: 5 bases; junction bases outside the gene matches: 13. In germline, CDR1 is LNHDA, CDR2 SQIVND (reference sequence). In DNA, the CDR3 is TGTGCCAGTATGGCTATGGGGCGGGGGGGCCGAGATACGCAGTATTTT. This translates into CASMAMGRGGRDTQYF.

V usage is TRBV5-6 and J usage is TRBJ2-2, with 9 bases fitting TRBD2. CDR3 size: 15 residues. Germline V gene data show CDR1 as SGHDT and CDR2 as YYEEEE. The V gene end was trimmed by 10 bases and the J gene end by 6 bases; junction bases not matched to a gene: 13. The CDR3 nucleotides read TGTGCCTATTCATCCGCGGGGGGGCCCGCCGGGGAGCTGTTTTTT. Its protein is CAYSSAGGPAGELFF.

The chain recombines TRBV7-9 with TRBJ1-2; 7 positions agree with TRBD1. V lost 5 bases to trimming and J lost 8 bases; unmatched junction nucleotides: 8. CDR1 and CDR2 from the germline V gene are SEHNR and FQNEAQ (reference sequence). The CDR3 is made up of 13 amino acids. The DNA for the CDR3 is TGTGCCAGCAGCCCAGACAGGGTGAGGGGCTACACCTTC. The encoded protein is CASSPDRVRGYTF.

The V gene is TRBV13, the J gene TRBJ2-1; D is possibly TRBD2 (5 bases). Germline assignment: CDR1 PRHDT and CDR2 FYEKMQ (reference sequence). Trimming took off 2 bases at V and 0 bases at J, with 17 bases between the two ends. The CDR3 is made up of 18 amino acids. The CDR3 coding sequence is TGTGCCAGCAGCTTATTAGGGCGGGCTGATAGCTCCTACAATGAGCAGTTCTTC. Its translation is CASSLLGRADSSYNEQFF.

The chain combines TRBV30 with TRBJ1-6, with TRBD1 identical over 12 bases. The germline V gene has CDR1 GTSNPN and CDR2 SVGIG (reference sequence). V gave up 4 bases and J gave up 10 bases; unmatched junction bases: 11. This CDR3 is 16 amino acids long. The DNA of the CDR3 is TGTGCCTGGACCGGGACAGGGGGCACAAGGTACTCACCCCTCCACTTT. Amino acid sequence: CAWTGTGGTRYSPLHF.

V is TRBV10-3 and J is TRBJ1-5; possibly TRBD1 for D (6 bases). The germline V gene encodes CDR1 ENHRY and CDR2 SYGVKD. Trimming cost V 8 bases and J 4 bases, with 12 bases left between them. The CDR3 extends over 13 amino acids. CDR3 bases: TGTGCCATCCAGGGACACACGAATCAGCCCCAGCATTTT. Its translation is CAIQGHTNQPQHF.

V gene TRBV10-3 combines with J gene TRBJ1-5, with 8 bases lining up with TRBD1. The trim removed 2 bases at V and 3 bases at J, leaving 6 bases unmatched. The CDR3 consists of 16 residues. In germline, CDR1 is ENHRY, CDR2 SYGVKD. The CDR3 DNA reads as TGTGCCATCAGTGAGGCGACAGGGGTTCTCAATCAGCCCCAGCATTTT. Translating gives CAISEATGVLNQPQHF.

V and J are TRBV23-1 and TRBJ2-7; 7 bases align to TRBD2. TRBV23-1 falls under the ORF class, with uncertain function. The CDR3 consists of 14 residues. V dropped 1 base and J dropped 3; count of bases not matched to a gene: 3. As DNA, the CDR3 is TGCGCCAGCAGTCAATGGGGGGGACTCTACGAGCAGTACTTC. Translating gives CASSQWGGLYEQYF.

This chain uses TRBV14 with TRBJ2-3; D is ambiguous. The CDR3 is 13 amino acids. With 1 base removed from V and 3 bases from J, the gap between germline ends came to 5 bases. The germline V gene has CDR1 SGHDN and CDR2 FVKESK. CDR3 DNA: TGTGCCAGCAGCCAAGCTAGGACAGATACGCAGTATTTT. Its protein product is CASSQARTDTQYF.

This clone appeared a single time. CDR3 region: CASSVWGAEQFF. CDR3 in DNA: TGTGCCAGCAGCGTTTGGGGCGCTGAGCAGTTCTTC. V is TRBV9 and J is TRBJ2-1; D possibly corresponds to TRBD1 (5 bases). V dropped 2 bases and J dropped 9 bases, with 9 bases sitting between them. CDR1 is SGDLS, CDR2 YYNGEE, per germline. This CDR3 spans 12 amino acids.

For this clone: An end of the junction does not agree with germline; a read error may underlie this. The V and J genes are TRBV5-1 and TRBJ1-2; 7 bases align to TRBD1. This CDR3 has 11 amino acids. CDR1 is SGHRS, CDR2 YFSETQ, per germline. The CDR3 DNA is TGCGCCAGCAGCTTAATTCGACAGGGAGAATTC. This sequence encodes CASSLIRQGEF.

V usage is TRBV10-1 and J usage is TRBJ1-2, with D possibly matching TRBD1 (6 bases). The ends were cut back, 2 bases at V and 7 bases at J, with 11 bases in the middle. Germline loops: CDR1 WNHNN, CDR2 SYGVQD (reference sequence). This CDR3 is 13 amino acids long. The CDR3 reads CASSEMGAVGYTF. CDR3 DNA: TGCGCCAGCAGTGAGATGGGGGCAGTTGGCTACACCTTC.

DNA of the CDR3: TGTGCCAGTAGAAGTGGGACAGGGTTCCACGAGCAGTACTTC. Translation gives CASRSGTGFHEQYF. The chain couples TRBV19 to TRBJ2-7, with TRBD1 matching over 9 bases. Looked up from germline, CDR1 is LNHDA and CDR2 is SQIVND (reference sequence). CDR3 length: 14 residues. Trimming at V came to 6 bases and at J to 5 bases, leaving 8 bases not matched to a gene.

The chain links TRBV4-2 to TRBJ1-5; D may be TRBD1 (6 bases). Trimming cost V 1 base and J 6 bases, with 13 bases left between them. Germline assignment: CDR1 LGHNA and CDR2 YNFKEQ. This CDR3 has 15 residues. The CDR3 here is CASSQVQGGGQPQHF. CDR3 DNA: TGTGCCAGCAGCCAAGTACAGGGTGGAGGTCAGCCCCAGCATTTT.

This chain uses TRBV28 with TRBJ2-7, with TRBD1 matching 8 bases. V trimming: 5 bases; J trimming: 2 bases; junction bases outside the gene matches: 5. Germline V lookup: CDR1 MDHEN, CDR2 SYDVKM. The CDR3 is 14 residues long. This chain's CDR3 is CASSQGALPYEQYF. For the CDR3, the DNA is TGTGCCAGCAGTCAGGGGGCGCTTCCCTACGAGCAGTACTTC.

This rearrangement joins TRBV7-9 to TRBJ1-2; TRBD1 might be the D (6 bases). CDR3 length: 16 residues. Trimming left V 1 base short and J 1 base short, with 13 bases between. CDR1 and CDR2 (germline): SEHNR, FQNEAQ (reference sequence). Here the CDR3 reads CASSLEGGPYNYGYTF. In DNA, the CDR3 is TGTGCCAGCAGCTTAGAAGGGGGACCGTATAACTATGGCTACACCTTC.